This T cell receptor beta chain emerged from a study of blood T cell repertoires in COVID-19. Study-wide background: T cells, B-cell-depleted T cells, or PBMCs supplied cDNA or gDNA.

The CDR3 loop spans 17 amino acids. The germline CDR1 and CDR2 sequences are SGHTA and FQGTGA. V was clipped by 0 bases and J by 1 base, with 12 bases between them. TCRdb keeps only in-frame clones here, not all; method: immunoSEQ multiplex PCR. The sample holds about 240,000 clones, around 86% seen once. Sequenced input: peripheral blood. The J gene is TRBJ2-2, the V gene TRBV7-3, with D perhaps TRBD2 (6 bases). The receptor's source is a woman aged 55-69 years with active or convalescent COVID-19. Written as DNA, the CDR3 is TGTGCCAGCAGCTTAACGCGGGCGGGGCTGAACACCGGGGAGCTGTTTTTT. Residues: CASSLTRAGLNTGELFF. The variable domain in full, with the rest retrieved from reference TRBV7-3 and TRBJ2-2, is GAGVSQTPSNKVTEKGKYVELRCDPISGHTALYWYRQSLGQGPEFLIYFQGTGAADDSGLPNDRFFAVRPEGSVSTLKIQRTERGDSAVYLCASSLTRAGLNTGELFFGEGSRLTVL.